The 27 T cell receptor beta chains below were found in one sample sequenced in a study of T cell responses to AZD1222 COVID-19 vaccine (dated by TCRdb to about 2021). The library was prepared using the immunoSEQ multiplex PCR assay. The table comes from immuneACCESS by way of TCRdb, which keeps in-frame sequences with V and J called. Part of the clones is missing from these tables; in studies checked, under half for an unresolved V gene and the rest for unknown reasons. The sample table lists approximately 90,000 clones, 70% to 90% of them with a count of one. The ten largest make up around 8% of the sample. The time point label, as the study defines it: baseline before first vaccination. Sample: peripheral blood, taken on day 0 of AZD1222 vaccination. These receptors were taken from an adult in good health.

The chain employs TRBV12-5 and TRBJ1-4, with D possibly TRBD1 on 5 matching bases. CDR3 length: 15 amino acids. Germline CDR1 reads LGHNT; CDR2 reads FRNRAP. With 0 bases removed from V and 8 bases from J, the gap between germline ends came to 13 bases. The CDR3 region is CASGLVSGRGEKLFF. The DNA for the CDR3 is TGTGCTAGTGGTTTGGTATCGGGGCGGGGGGAAAAACTGTTTTTT.

V usage is TRBV9 and J usage is TRBJ1-5; 8 nucleotides line up with TRBD1. The CDR3 is 14 residues long. Germline V lookup: CDR1 SGDLS, CDR2 YYNGEE. With V trimmed by 4 bases and J by 5 bases, 5 bases remained unmatched. The CDR3 sequence is CASSTTGGDQPQHF. Here the CDR3 DNA reads TGTGCCAGCAGCACCACAGGGGGGGATCAGCCCCAGCATTTT. Full variable domain (rest looked up from reference TRBV9 and TRBJ1-5): DSGVTQTPKHLITATGQRVTLRCSPRSGDLSVYWYQQSLDQGLQFLIQYYNGEERAKGNILERFSAQQFPDLHSELNLSSLELGDSALYFCASSTTGGDQPQHFGDGTRLSIL.

The chain recombines TRBV7-2 with TRBJ1-1; 10 nucleotides line up with TRBD1. The CDR3 has 14 amino acids. Per germline, CDR1 SGHTA and CDR2 FQGNSA. After removal of 0 bases from V and 11 bases from J, the junction contained 6 bases not matched to a gene. The chain's CDR3 is CASSLAGTGVQAFF. The CDR3 nucleotides are TGTGCCAGCAGCTTAGCCGGGACAGGGGTTCAGGCTTTCTTT.

The J gene is TRBJ2-1, the V gene TRBV24-1; perhaps TRBD2 as D (6 bases). The length of the CDR3 is 15 residues. V gave up 3 bases and J gave up 9 bases, with 17 bases separating them. Germline CDR1 and CDR2: KGHDR and SFDVKD. CDR3 amino acids: CATSDRDGGRREQFF. CDR3 bases: TGTGCCACCAGTGATAGGGACGGGGGTAGGCGTGAGCAGTTCTTC.

J is TRBJ2-1 and V is TRBV4-3; 9 nucleotides line up with TRBD1. The CDR3 spans 15 residues. V lost 0 bases and J lost 9; bases outside the gene matches: 6. Germline CDR1 reads LGHNA; CDR2 reads YSLEER. This CDR3 is CASSQDPGQGSEQFF. The CDR3, as DNA: TGCGCCAGCAGCCAAGATCCAGGACAGGGGTCTGAGCAGTTCTTC.

The gene calls are TRBV6-5 and TRBJ1-1; D unresolved. Germline V gene data show CDR1 as MNHEY and CDR2 as SVGAGI. CDR3 length equals 12 residues. V was clipped by 7 bases and J by 0 bases, with 6 bases between them. This CDR3 is CASTLVNTEAFF. DNA for the CDR3: TGTGCCAGCACCCTGGTGAACACTGAAGCTTTCTTT.

This clone occurred once. Relative to the germline gene, one junction end is altered; a read error may explain this. The chain has TRBV4-1 and TRBJ1-1, with TRBD1 matching 8 bases. Germline CDR1 and CDR2: MGHRA and YSYEKL. There are 15 residues in the CDR3. CDR3 nucleotide sequence: TGCGCCAGCAGCCAAGATGGCTGGGGGGACAGGCGAAGTTGGTTT. It yields the protein CASSQDGWGDRRSWF.

The chain combines TRBV12-3 or TRBV12-4 with TRBJ2-2; maybe TRBD2 (5 bases). The CDR3 sequence is 13 residues long. Between the trimmed V and J ends, which lost 8 bases and 2 bases, there was a span of 9 bases. CDR3 sequence (DNA): TGTGCCAGCTCGAGGGTAAACACCGGGGAGCTGTTTTTT. This codes for CASSRVNTGELFF.

The V call is TRBV24-1, the J call TRBJ2-2; 9 bases line up with TRBD1. The germline gives CDR1 KGHDR, CDR2 SFDVKD. The CDR3 length is 16 residues. Losses at the gene ends were 8 bases for V and 3 bases for J; bases not matched to a gene: 9. The CDR3 DNA reads as TGTGCCACCAAGGGTAAGGGACAGGGAGACACCGGGGAGCTGTTTTTT. Protein product: CATKGKGQGDTGELFF.

This clone came up once. The rearrangement links TRBV7-9 to TRBJ2-7; D unresolved. The V gene lost 1 base and the J gene lost 5 bases, with 6 bases spanning the gap. Germline loops: CDR1 SEHNR, CDR2 FQNEAQ (reference sequence). CDR3 length: 12 residues. The CDR3 sequence is CASSLGVHEQYF. The CDR3 nucleotides read TGTGCCAGCAGCTTAGGGGTCCACGAGCAGTACTTC.

This sequence joins TRBV15 and TRBJ1-1; no clear D. Trimming stripped 5 bases from V and 6 bases from J, with 13 bases between. The CDR3 loop spans 13 amino acids. Germline-derived CDR1 and CDR2 are LNHNV and YYDKDF (reference sequence). CDR3 nucleotides: TGTGCCACCAGCCGGCGACATGGCGCTGAAGCTTTCTTT. Its protein is CATSRRHGAEAFF.

The CDR3 sequence is CASNKKQGTYEQYF. CDR3 sequence (DNA): TGTGCCAGCAACAAAAAACAGGGAACCTACGAGCAGTACTTC. The J gene is TRBJ2-7, the V gene TRBV27, with D possibly being TRBD1 (6 bases). This CDR3 contains 14 residues. Germline CDR1 reads MNHEY; CDR2 reads SMNVEV (reference sequence). With 7 bases removed from V and 2 bases from J, the gap between germline ends came to 15 bases.

This clone was detected only a few times. The rearrangement links TRBV28 to TRBJ2-1, with 8 bases that match TRBD1. The CDR3 has 13 amino acids. J lost 3 bases, V lost 8 bases, and 3 bases had no gene match. Germline values: CDR1 MDHEN, CDR2 SYDVKM. The CDR3 bases are TGTGCCAGCGGAGGACAGGGCTACAATGAGCAGTTCTTC. Protein product: CASGGQGYNEQFF.

The CDR3 DNA reads TGCGCCAGCAGCCAAGAGCAGGGCCGGGGCTACACCTTC. It encodes CASSQEQGRGYTF. The genes are TRBV4-1 and TRBJ1-2, with a possible D match to TRBD1 (5 bases). The CDR3 is 13 amino acids. CDR1 MGHRA and CDR2 YSYEKL come from the germline V gene. Trimming left V 0 bases short and J 8 bases short, with 10 bases between.

The rearrangement links TRBV2 to TRBJ2-3; TRBD2 might be the D (6 bases). The V end lost 4 bases, the J end lost 0 bases, and 11 bases lay between the germline ends. Germline values: CDR1 SNHLY, CDR2 FYNNEI. The CDR3 runs 15 residues. Written as DNA, the CDR3 is TGTGCCAGCAGTGGTTCTAGCGCCAGCACAGATACGCAGTATTTT. Amino acid sequence: CASSGSSASTDTQYF.

This chain joins TRBV3-1 (or the pseudogene TRBV3-2) and TRBJ1-2; D call uncertain. This CDR3 spans 11 amino acids. The V gene's germline CDR1 is LGHDT and CDR2 YNNKEL (reference sequence). V dropped 4 bases and J dropped 6 bases, with 6 bases sitting between them. The chain's CDR3 is CASSLRDGYTF. The CDR3 nucleotides are TGTGCCAGCAGCCTCCGGGATGGCTACACCTTC.

This sequence joins TRBV3-1 (or the pseudogene TRBV3-2) and TRBJ1-5, with unresolved D. This CDR3 contains 17 residues. Germline-derived CDR1 and CDR2 are LGHDT and YNNKEL (reference sequence). Trimming stripped 0 bases from V and 0 bases from J, with 12 bases between. The CDR3 DNA sequence: TGTGCCAGCAGCCAAGATCGGGGATCCTATAGCAATCAGCCCCAGCATTTT. Its translation: CASSQDRGSYSNQPQHF.

The chain recombines TRBV28 with TRBJ2-1, with D perhaps given as TRBD1 or TRBD2 (7 bases each). The CDR3 runs to 13 residues. Trimming stripped 3 bases from V and 9 bases from J, with 12 bases between. CDR1 and CDR2 from the germline V gene are MDHEN and SYDVKM. The CDR3 coding sequence is TGTGCCAGCAGTTTGGGCAGGGGGGGTGAGCAGTTCTTC. As protein: CASSLGRGGEQFF.

This rearrangement joins TRBV9 to TRBJ2-1, with D unresolved. This CDR3 spans 13 amino acids. Trimming took off 3 bases at V and 6 bases at J, with 10 bases between the two ends. Germline-derived CDR1 and CDR2 are SGDLS and YYNGEE. CDR3 in amino acids: CASSARLGNEQFF. The CDR3 bases are TGTGCCAGCAGCGCTCGGTTAGGCAATGAGCAGTTCTTC.

The chain carries TRBV12-3 or TRBV12-4 and TRBJ2-1; a possible D gene is TRBD1 (6 bases). The CDR3 is 13 residues long. Deletions cut 8 bases from V and 8 bases from J, with 16 bases between. The DNA for the CDR3 is TGTGCCAGCCGAACAGGGATACGCCATGAGCAGTTCTTC. Translated: CASRTGIRHEQFF.

This rearrangement joins TRBV15 to TRBJ1-5; D gene unclear. V lost 1 base to trimming and J lost 1 base, with 8 bases between them. The CDR3 has 15 amino acids. Germline loops: CDR1 LNHNV, CDR2 YYDKDF (reference sequence). CDR3 nucleotide sequence: TGTGCCACCAGCAGAGTCGGAGGGAGCAATCAGCCCCAGCATTTT. Translated, it gives CATSRVGGSNQPQHF.

The rearrangement links TRBV4-1 to TRBJ2-1; 7 bases agree with TRBD2. From germline, CDR1 is MGHRA and CDR2 YSYEKL. V gave up 0 bases and J gave up 6 bases; unmatched junction bases: 20. The CDR3 covers 20 residues. CDR3 region: CASSQDRRREGLFRGNEQFF. CDR3 bases: TGCGCCAGCAGCCAAGATCGTAGGAGGGAGGGCCTATTTCGCGGCAATGAGCAGTTCTTC.

The V and J genes are TRBV14 and TRBJ2-6; D gene unclear. This CDR3 has 16 residues. Germline CDR1 and CDR2: SGHDN and FVKESK. Trimming left V 2 bases short and J 2 bases short, with 10 bases between. The CDR3 bases are TGTGCCAGCAGCCAACTTCTAGGCGCTGGGGCCAACGTCCTGACTTTC. Translating it yields CASSQLLGAGANVLTF.

The V and J genes are TRBV15 and TRBJ1-1, with D possibly TRBD1 on 5 matching bases. V lost 4 bases, J lost 8 bases, and 11 bases lay in between. There are 12 residues in the CDR3. Germline CDR1 LNHNV, CDR2 YYDKDF (reference sequence). The CDR3 region has the DNA TGTGCCACCAGCATACTCGGGGGAGAAGCTTTCTTT. Protein product: CATSILGGEAFF.

V is TRBV5-1 and J is TRBJ1-2; 11 positions match TRBD1. The germline CDR1 and CDR2 sequences are SGHRS and YFSETQ. This CDR3 has 14 residues. V shed 3 bases and J 6 bases; nucleotides not matched to a gene: 4. CDR3 amino acids: CASSYGQGADGYTF. The CDR3 DNA reads as TGCGCCAGCAGCTATGGACAGGGGGCGGATGGCTACACCTTC.

The sample holds a few counts of this clone. The rearrangement links TRBV7-2 to TRBJ2-7; D is possibly TRBD1 (6 bases). The CDR3 length is 15 residues. V lost 4 bases and J lost 2, with 15 bases in between. In germline, CDR1 is SGHTA, CDR2 FQGNSA. The CDR3 sequence: CASSWGPGPTYEQYF. CDR3 nucleotides: TGTGCCAGCAGCTGGGGGCCTGGACCAACCTACGAGCAGTACTTC.

DNA of the CDR3: TGTGCCAGCTCACTTTCGACCGGACAGGCAGGTGGTGGCTACACCTTC. Translating it yields CASSLSTGQAGGGYTF. This sequence joins TRBV18 and TRBJ1-2; TRBD1 aligns across 7 bases. Trimming took 4 bases from V and 7 from J; bases not matched to a gene: 15. CDR1 and CDR2 from the germline V gene are KGHSH and LQKENI. CDR3 length: 16 amino acids.